The source of this T cell receptor (beta chain) is a study of glioma-infiltrating T cells after dendritic cell vaccination. Study results and caveats: No direct clonality-survival link was found; a diverse polyclonal response may matter.

Of note for this clone: Its antigen remains unidentified. In the same sample, other DNA sequences code for this CDR3.

Time point denoted: after dendritic cell vaccination, including at tumor progression/relapse. Amplification used 60 V beta primers and 13 J beta primers. TCRdb's table, derived via immunoSEQ multiplex PCR, lists solely in-frame clones and lacks some. The table shows about 58,000 clones, with 70% to 90% occurring only once. Germline assignment: CDR1 SGHAT and CDR2 FQNNGV. Trimming removed 2 bases from V and 2 bases from J, with 7 bases in between. The CDR3 runs 13 residues. This chain connects TRBV11-2 to TRBJ2-7, with no clear D. This clonotype was sampled from a human donor with glioblastoma. Sequenced here: blood, sampled after dendritic cell vaccination. The CDR3 sequence is CASSLTATYEQYF. The CDR3 nucleotides are TGTGCCAGCAGCTTAACCGCGACCTACGAGCAGTACTTC.